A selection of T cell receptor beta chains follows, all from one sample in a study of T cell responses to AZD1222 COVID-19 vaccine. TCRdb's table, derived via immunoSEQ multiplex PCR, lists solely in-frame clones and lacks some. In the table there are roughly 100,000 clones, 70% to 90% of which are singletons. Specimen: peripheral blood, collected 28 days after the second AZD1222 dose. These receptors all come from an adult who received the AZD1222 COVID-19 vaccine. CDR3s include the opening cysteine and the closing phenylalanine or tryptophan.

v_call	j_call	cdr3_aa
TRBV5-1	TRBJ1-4	CASSTQGYGEKLFF
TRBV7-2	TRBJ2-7	CASSPFGASEQYF
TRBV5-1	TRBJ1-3	CASSVGQAGNTIYF
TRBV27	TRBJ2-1	CASSLWGPYNEQFF
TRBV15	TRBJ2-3	CATSIWTSGGSDTQYF
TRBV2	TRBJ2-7	CASMGSLAWEQYF
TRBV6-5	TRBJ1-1	CASTEGQGGSEAFF
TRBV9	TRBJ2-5	CASSVGGGLETQYF
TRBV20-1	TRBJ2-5	CSATGVETQYF
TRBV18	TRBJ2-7	CASSGGGTEQYF
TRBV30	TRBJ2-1	CAWNLLAGGDNEQFF
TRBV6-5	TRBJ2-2	CASTRGTGGTGELFF
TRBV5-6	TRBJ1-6	CASSLDRGADNSPLHF
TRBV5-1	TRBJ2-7	CASSLTPTSYEQYF
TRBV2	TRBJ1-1	CASSEEGLIEAFF
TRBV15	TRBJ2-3	CATSRLRGLDTQYF
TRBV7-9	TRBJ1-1	CASSPGYNTEAFF
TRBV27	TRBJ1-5	CATGEAPNQPQHF
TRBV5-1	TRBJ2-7	CASSLAGTGREQYF
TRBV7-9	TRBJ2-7	CASSLAGQPYEQYF
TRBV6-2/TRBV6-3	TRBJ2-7	CASSHRDREVDYEQYF
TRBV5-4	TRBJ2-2	CASSGSSGSNTGELFF
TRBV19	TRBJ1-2	CASSRADTLYGYTF
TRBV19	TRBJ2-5	CASSIRHQETQYF
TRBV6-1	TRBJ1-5	CASSDGTGYQPQHF
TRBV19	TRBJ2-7	CASSIGGYEQYF
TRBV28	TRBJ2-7	CASSSPGQSYEQYF
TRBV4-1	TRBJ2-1	CASSQAALARDEQFF
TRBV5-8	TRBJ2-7	CASSLRAGAGYEQYF
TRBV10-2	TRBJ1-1	CASSEEGAQSTEAFF
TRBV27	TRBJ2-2	CASAGGAGELFF
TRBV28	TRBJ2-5	CASRAFSGRRETQYF
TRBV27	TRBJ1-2	CASSPIGGTNYGYTF
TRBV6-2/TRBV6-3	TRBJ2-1	CASSPTLPGGLQEQFF
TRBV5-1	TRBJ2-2	CASSLRREGTGELFF
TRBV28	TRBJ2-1	CASRPALDNEQFF
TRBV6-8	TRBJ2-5	CASSYCSRIEETQYF
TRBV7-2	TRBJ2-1	CASTLETGVSYNEQFF
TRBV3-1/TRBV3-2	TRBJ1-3	CASSQVDWGSSGNTIYF
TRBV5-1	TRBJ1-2	CASSLGQGYTF
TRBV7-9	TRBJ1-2	CASSRRVGLGYTF
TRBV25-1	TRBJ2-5	CASPARVSQETQYF
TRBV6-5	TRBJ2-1	CASSYAGDDEQFF
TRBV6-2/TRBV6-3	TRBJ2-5	CASSYSVQRIETQYF
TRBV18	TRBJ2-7	CASSPPGLSYEQYF
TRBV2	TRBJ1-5	CASSGGGFNQPQHF
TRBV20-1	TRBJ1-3	CSASFGQASGNTIYF
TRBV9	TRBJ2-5	CASSVLGTPTETQYF